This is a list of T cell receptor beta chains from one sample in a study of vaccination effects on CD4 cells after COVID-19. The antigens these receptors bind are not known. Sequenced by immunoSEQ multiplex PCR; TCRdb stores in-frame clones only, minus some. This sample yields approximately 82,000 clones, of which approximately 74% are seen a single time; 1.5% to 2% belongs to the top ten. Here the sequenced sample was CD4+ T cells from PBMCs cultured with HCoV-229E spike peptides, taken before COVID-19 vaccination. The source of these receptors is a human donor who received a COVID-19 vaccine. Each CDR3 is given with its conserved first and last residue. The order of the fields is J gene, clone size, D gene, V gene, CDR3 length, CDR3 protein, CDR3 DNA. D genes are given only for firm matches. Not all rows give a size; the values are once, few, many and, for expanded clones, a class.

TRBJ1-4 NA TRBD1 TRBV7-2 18 CASRKKTGSIRDNEKLFF TGTGCCAGCAGAAAAAAGACAGGGTCAATTCGGGATAACGAAAAACTGTTTTTT
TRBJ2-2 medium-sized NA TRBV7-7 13 CASSFSQTGELFF TGTGCCAGCAGCTTCTCGCAAACCGGGGAGCTGTTTTTT
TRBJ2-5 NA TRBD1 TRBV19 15 CASSEGQVRMETQYF TGTGCCAGTAGCGAGGGACAGGTCCGCATGGAGACCCAGTACTTC
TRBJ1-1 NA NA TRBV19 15 CASRAQVLGNTEAFF TGTGCCAGTAGAGCACAGGTCTTGGGGAACACTGAAGCTTTCTTT
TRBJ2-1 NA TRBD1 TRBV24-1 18 CATSDPKVRDRGYNEQFF TGTGCCACCAGTGACCCTAAGGTTCGGGACAGGGGATACAATGAGCAGTTCTTC
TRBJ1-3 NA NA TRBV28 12 CASKDRINTIYF TGTGCCAGCAAAGACAGGATAAACACCATATATTTT
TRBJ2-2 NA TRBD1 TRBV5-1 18 CASSVFTTGGTNTGELFF TGCGCCAGCAGCGTATTCACGACAGGGGGCACGAACACCGGGGAGCTGTTTTTT
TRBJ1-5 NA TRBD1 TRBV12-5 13 CASEGTGNQPQHF TGTGCTAGTGAAGGGACAGGCAATCAGCCCCAGCATTTT
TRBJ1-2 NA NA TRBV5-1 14 CASSLPGGDYGYTF TGCGCCAGCAGCTTGCCGGGGGGAGACTATGGCTACACCTTC
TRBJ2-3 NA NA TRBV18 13 CASSPPEADTQYF TGTGCCAGCTCACCTCCCGAGGCTGATACGCAGTATTTT
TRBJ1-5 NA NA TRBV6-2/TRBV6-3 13 CASSYEGKQPQHF TGTGCCAGCAGTTATGAGGGCAAACAGCCCCAGCATTTT
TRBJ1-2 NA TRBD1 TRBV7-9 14 CASIDPGGYYGYTF TGTGCCAGCATCGACCCAGGGGGTTACTATGGCTACACCTTC
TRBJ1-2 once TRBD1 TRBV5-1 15 CASSQTSQGARGYTF TGCGCCAGCAGCCAGACATCGCAGGGGGCGCGTGGCTACACCTTC
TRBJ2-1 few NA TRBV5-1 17 CASSLTTATGSYNEQFF TGCGCCAGCAGCTTAACGACAGCAACAGGCTCCTACAATGAGCAGTTCTTC
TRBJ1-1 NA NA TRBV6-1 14 CASSEPGLNTEAFF TGTGCCAGCAGTGAGCCAGGGTTGAACACTGAAGCTTTCTTT
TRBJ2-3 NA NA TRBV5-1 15 CASSESSTRGDTQYF TGCGCCAGCAGCGAATCATCTACGAGAGGAGATACGCAGTATTTT
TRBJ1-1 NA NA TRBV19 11 CASSSRTEAFF TGTGCCAGTAGTAGCCGTACTGAAGCTTTCTTT
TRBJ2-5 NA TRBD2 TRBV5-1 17 CASSLAPAGGFQETQYF TGCGCCAGCAGCTTGGCACCAGCGGGGGGTTTCCAAGAGACCCAGTACTTC
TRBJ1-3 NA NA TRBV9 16 CASSVAQADSGNTIYF TGTGCCAGCAGCGTGGCACAGGCCGACTCTGGAAACACCATATATTTT
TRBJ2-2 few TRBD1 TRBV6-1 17 CASSGGTGVVNTGELFF TGTGCCAGCAGTGGGGGGACAGGCGTAGTGAACACCGGGGAGCTGTTTTTT
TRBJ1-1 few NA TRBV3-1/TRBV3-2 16 CASSQWQASMNTEAFF TGTGCCAGCAGCCAATGGCAGGCGTCAATGAACACTGAAGCTTTCTTT
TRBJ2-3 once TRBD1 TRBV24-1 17 CATSDFPGTGAPDTQYF TGTGCCACCAGTGATTTTCCTGGGACAGGGGCCCCAGATACGCAGTATTTT
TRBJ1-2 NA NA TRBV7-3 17 CASSFLRGGDQGYGYTF TGTGCCAGCAGCTTCCTAAGGGGGGGTGATCAGGGATATGGCTACACCTTC
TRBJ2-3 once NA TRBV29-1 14 CSVEKTASTDTQYF TGCAGCGTTGAGAAGACAGCTAGCACAGATACGCAGTATTTT
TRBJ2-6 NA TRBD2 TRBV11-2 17 CASSPQRGGPGANVLTF TGTGCCAGCAGCCCCCAGCGGGGGGGCCCTGGGGCCAACGTCCTGACTTTC
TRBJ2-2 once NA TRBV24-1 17 CATSDPRRGQDTGELFF TGTGCCACCAGTGATCCCAGGCGGGGGCAGGACACCGGGGAGCTGTTTTTT
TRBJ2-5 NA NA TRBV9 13 CASSVSSWETQYF TGTGCCAGCAGCGTAAGTAGCTGGGAGACCCAGTACTTC
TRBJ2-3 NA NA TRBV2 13 CASNQRGTDTQYF TGTGCCAGCAACCAGCGAGGCACAGATACGCAGTATTTT